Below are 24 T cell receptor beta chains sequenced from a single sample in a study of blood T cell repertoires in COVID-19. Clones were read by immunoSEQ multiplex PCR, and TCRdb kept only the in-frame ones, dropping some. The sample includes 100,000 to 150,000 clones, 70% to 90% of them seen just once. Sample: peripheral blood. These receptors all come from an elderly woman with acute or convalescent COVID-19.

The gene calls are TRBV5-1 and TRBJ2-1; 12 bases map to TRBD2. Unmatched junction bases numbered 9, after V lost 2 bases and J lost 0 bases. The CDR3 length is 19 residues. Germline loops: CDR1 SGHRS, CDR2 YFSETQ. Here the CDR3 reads CASSLRTSGTSSSYNEQFF. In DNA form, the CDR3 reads TGCGCCAGCAGCTTACGGACTAGCGGGACTTCAAGCTCCTACAATGAGCAGTTCTTC.

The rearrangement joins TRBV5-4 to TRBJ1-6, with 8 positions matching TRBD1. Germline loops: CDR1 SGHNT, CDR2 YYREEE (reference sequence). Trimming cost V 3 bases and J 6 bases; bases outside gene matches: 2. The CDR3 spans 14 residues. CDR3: CASSSDRGNSPLHF. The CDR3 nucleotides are TGTGCCAGCAGCTCTGACAGGGGTAATTCACCCCTCCACTTT.

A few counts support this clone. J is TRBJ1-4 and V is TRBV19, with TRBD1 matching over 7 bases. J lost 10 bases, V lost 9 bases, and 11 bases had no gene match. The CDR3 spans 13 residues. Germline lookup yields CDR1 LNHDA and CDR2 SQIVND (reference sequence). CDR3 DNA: TGTGCCAGCGAAACTCGAGGGGGCGGAAAACTGTTTTTT. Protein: CASETRGGGKLFF.

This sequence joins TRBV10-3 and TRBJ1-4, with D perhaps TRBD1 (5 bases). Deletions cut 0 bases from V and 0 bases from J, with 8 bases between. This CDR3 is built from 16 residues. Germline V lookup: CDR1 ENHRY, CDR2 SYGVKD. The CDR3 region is CAISESGGATNEKLFF. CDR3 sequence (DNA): TGTGCCATCAGTGAGTCTGGGGGGGCAACTAATGAAAAACTGTTTTTT.

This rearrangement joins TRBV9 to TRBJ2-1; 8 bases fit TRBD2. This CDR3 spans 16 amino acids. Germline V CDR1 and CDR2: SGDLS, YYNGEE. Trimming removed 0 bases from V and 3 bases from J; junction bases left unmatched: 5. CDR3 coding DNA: TGTGCCAGCAGCGTAGACGGGCTAGCGGGCTACAATGAGCAGTTCTTC. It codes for CASSVDGLAGYNEQFF.

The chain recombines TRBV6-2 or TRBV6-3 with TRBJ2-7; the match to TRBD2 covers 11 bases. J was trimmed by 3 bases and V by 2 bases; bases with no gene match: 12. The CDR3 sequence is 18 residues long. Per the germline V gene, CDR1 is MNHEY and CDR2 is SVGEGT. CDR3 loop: CASSYDLAGGMGDYEQYF. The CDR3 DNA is TGTGCCAGCAGTTACGACCTAGCGGGGGGCATGGGGGACTACGAGCAGTACTTC.

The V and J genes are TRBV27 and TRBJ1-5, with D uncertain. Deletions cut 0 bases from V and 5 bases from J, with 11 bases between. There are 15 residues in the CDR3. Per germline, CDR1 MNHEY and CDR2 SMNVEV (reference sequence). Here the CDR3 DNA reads TGTGCCAGCAGTTTATCTCTCCAGGCCCATCAGCCCCAGCATTTT. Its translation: CASSLSLQAHQPQHF.

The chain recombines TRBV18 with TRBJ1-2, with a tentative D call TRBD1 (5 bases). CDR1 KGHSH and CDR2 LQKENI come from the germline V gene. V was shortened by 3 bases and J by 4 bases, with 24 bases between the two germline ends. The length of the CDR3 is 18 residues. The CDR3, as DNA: TGTGCCAGCTCACCCCCTAACCCGGTCAGGGCAGGGATCTATGGCTACACCTTC. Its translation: CASSPPNPVRAGIYGYTF.

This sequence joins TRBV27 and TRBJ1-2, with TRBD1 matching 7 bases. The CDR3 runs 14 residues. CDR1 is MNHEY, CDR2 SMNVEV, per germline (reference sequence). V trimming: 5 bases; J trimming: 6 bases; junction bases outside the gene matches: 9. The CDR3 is CASSPWVRGDGYTF. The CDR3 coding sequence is TGTGCCAGCAGTCCCTGGGTCAGGGGGGATGGCTACACCTTC.

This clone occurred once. The CDR3 here is CASSLMGGEETQYF. In DNA, the CDR3 is TGTGCCAGCAGCTTAATGGGGGGTGAAGAGACCCAGTACTTC. The chain recombines TRBV7-3 with TRBJ2-5; possible D gene TRBD2, 6 bases. Looked up from germline, CDR1 is SGHTA and CDR2 is FQGTGA. The length of the CDR3 is 14 residues. With 1 base removed from V and 3 bases from J, the gap between germline ends came to 9 bases.

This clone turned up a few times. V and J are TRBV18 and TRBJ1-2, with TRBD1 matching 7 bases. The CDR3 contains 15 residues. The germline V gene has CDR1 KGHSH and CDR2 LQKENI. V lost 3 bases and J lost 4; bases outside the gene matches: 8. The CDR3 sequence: CASSPGTGVIYGYTF. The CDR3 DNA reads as TGTGCCAGCTCACCGGGTACAGGGGTGATCTATGGCTACACCTTC.

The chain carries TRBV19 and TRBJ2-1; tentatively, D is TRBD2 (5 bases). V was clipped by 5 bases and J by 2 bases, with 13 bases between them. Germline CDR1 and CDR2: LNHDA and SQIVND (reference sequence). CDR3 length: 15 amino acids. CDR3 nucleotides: TGTGCCAGTAGTCAATCTAGCACCGCCTACAATGAGCAGTTCTTC. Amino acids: CASSQSSTAYNEQFF. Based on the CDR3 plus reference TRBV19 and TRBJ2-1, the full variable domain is DGGITQSPKYLFRKEGQNVTLSCEQNLNHDAMYWYRQDPGQGLRLIYYSQIVNDFQKGDIAEGYSVSREKKESFPLTVTSAQKNPTAFYLCASSQSSTAYNEQFFGPGTRLTVL.

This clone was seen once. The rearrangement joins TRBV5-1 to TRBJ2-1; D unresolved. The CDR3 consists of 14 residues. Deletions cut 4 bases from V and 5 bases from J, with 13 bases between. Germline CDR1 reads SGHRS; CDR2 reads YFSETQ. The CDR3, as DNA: TGCGCCAGCAGCCCAACGGTAAAGAACAATGAGCAGTTCTTC. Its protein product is CASSPTVKNNEQFF.

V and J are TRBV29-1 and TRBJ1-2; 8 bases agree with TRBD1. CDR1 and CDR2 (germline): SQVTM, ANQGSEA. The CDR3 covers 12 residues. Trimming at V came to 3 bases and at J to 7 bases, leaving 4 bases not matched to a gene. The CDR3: CSVDRTGSGYTF. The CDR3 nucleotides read TGCAGCGTTGACCGGACAGGGAGTGGCTACACCTTC.

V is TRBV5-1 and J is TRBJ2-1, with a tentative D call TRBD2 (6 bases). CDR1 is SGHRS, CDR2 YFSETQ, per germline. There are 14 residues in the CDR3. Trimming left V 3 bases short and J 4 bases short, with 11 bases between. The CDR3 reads CASSSSGDYNEQFF. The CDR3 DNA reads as TGCGCCAGCAGCTCCTCGGGAGATTACAATGAGCAGTTCTTC.

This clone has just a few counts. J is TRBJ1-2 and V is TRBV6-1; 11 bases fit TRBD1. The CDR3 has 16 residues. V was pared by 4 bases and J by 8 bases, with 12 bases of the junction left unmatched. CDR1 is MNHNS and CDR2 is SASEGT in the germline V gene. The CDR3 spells CASSALAGQGAVGYTF. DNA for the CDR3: TGTGCCAGCAGTGCCTTAGCCGGACAGGGGGCTGTGGGCTACACCTTC.

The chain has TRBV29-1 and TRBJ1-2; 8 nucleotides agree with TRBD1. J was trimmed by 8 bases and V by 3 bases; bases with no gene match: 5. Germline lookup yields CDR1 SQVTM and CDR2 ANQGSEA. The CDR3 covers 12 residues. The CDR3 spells CSVDLQGGGYTF. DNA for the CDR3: TGCAGCGTTGACTTACAGGGGGGCGGCTACACCTTC.

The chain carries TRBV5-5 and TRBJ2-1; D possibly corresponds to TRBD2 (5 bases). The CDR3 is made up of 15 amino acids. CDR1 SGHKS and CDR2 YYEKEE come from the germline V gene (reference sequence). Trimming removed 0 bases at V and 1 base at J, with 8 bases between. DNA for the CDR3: TGTGCCAGCAGCTTGGTATGGGAGTCCTACAATGAGCAGTTCTTC. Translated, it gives CASSLVWESYNEQFF. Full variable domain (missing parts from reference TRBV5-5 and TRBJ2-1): DAGVTQSPTHLIKTRGQQVTLRCSPISGHKSVSWYQQVLGQGPQFIFQYYEKEERGRGNFPDRFSARQFPNYSSELNVNALLLGDSALYLCASSLVWESYNEQFFGPGTRLTVL.

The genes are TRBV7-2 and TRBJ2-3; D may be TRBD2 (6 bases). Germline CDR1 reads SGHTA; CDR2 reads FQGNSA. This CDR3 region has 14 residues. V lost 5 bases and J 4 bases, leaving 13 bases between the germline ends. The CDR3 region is CASSQTRAPDTQYF. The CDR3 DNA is TGTGCCAGCAGCCAGACTAGGGCGCCAGATACGCAGTATTTT.

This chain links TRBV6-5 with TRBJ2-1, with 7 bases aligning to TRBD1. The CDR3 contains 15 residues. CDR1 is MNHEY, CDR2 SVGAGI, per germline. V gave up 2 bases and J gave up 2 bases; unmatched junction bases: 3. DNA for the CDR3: TGTGCCAGCAGTTACCGGGACAGTGCCTACAATGAGCAGTTCTTC. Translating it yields CASSYRDSAYNEQFF.

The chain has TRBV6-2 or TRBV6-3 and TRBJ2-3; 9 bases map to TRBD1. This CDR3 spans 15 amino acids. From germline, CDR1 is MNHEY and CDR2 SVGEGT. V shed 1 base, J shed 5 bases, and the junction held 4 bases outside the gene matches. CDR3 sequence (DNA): TGTGCCAGCAGTTACTTCGGACAGGGGTTAGATACGCAGTATTTT. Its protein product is CASSYFGQGLDTQYF.

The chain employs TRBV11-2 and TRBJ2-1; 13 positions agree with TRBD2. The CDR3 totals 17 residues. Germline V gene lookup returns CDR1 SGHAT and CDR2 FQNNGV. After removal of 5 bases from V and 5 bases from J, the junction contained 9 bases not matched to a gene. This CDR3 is CASSLVYGLAGDNEQFF. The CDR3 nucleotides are TGTGCCAGCAGCCTCGTCTATGGACTAGCGGGAGACAATGAGCAGTTCTTC.

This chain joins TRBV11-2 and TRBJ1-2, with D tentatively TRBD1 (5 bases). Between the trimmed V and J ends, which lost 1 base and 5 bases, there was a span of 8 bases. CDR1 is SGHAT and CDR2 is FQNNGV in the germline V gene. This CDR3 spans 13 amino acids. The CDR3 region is CASSLVSGYGYTF. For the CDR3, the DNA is TGTGCCAGCAGCTTAGTCTCAGGGTATGGCTACACCTTC.

For the CDR3, the DNA is TGTGCCAGCAGTTACTCCTATAACCCCGAGCAGTACTTC. Encoded protein: CASSYSYNPEQYF. The chain recombines TRBV6-2 or TRBV6-3 with TRBJ2-7; D is unclear. Germline-derived CDR1 and CDR2 are MNHEY and SVGEGT. The CDR3 totals 13 residues. Trimming removed 0 bases from V and 6 bases from J, with 9 bases in between.